The 5 T cell receptor beta chains given below trace back to one sample, sequenced in a study of control samples from healthy donors and cancer patients. Method: immunoSEQ multiplex PCR; TCRdb's copy keeps in-frame clones and lacks some. This table holds 250,000 to 300,000 clones, about four fifths found once. Sequencing was carried out using PBMCs. Receptor source: a woman aged 55-75 years with lung cancer.

This sequence joins TRBV5-1 and TRBJ2-3; a possible D gene is TRBD1 (6 bases). The germline V and J ends were trimmed by 3 bases and 6 bases, with 23 bases remaining between them. The CDR3 extends over 17 amino acids. Germline values: CDR1 SGHRS, CDR2 YFSETQ. CDR3 DNA sequence: TGCGCCAGCAGCTCACCGCGAAACCGGGACACCATGGATACGCAGTATTTT. Translated: CASSSPRNRDTMDTQYF. Together with reference TRBV5-1 and TRBJ2-3, the CDR3 gives the full variable domain: KAGVTQTPRYLIKTRGQQVTLSCSPISGHRSVSWYQQTPGQGLQFLFEYFSETQRNKGNFPGRFSGRQFSNSRSEMNVSTLELGDSALYLCASSSPRNRDTMDTQYFGPGTRLTVL.

The rearrangement uses TRBV7-8 and TRBJ1-1; 8 bases map to TRBD1. Per the germline V gene, CDR1 is SGHVS and CDR2 is FQNEAQ. The CDR3 is 18 residues long. The J segment lost 0 bases and the V segment lost 5 bases, leaving 14 bases of the junction unmatched. This CDR3 reads CASSAGIRTGHVNTEAFF. In nucleotides, the CDR3 is TGTGCCAGCAGCGCGGGAATCCGGACAGGGCATGTGAACACTGAAGCTTTCTTT.

The chain links TRBV2 to TRBJ1-5, with TRBD1 identical over 7 bases. The CDR3 length is 15 residues. The junction had 9 bases not matched to a gene; V was cut back by 6 bases and J by 4 bases. Germline CDR1 is SNHLY and CDR2 is FYNNEI. The CDR3 loop is CASRSFVTGNQPQHF. The CDR3 DNA reads as TGTGCCAGCAGATCTTTTGTGACAGGGAATCAGCCCCAGCATTTT. The full variable domain, with the rest looked up from reference TRBV2 and TRBJ1-5, is EPEVTQTPSHQVTQMGQEVILRCVPISNHLYFYWYRQILGQKVEFLVSFYNNEISEKSEIFDDQFSVERPDGSNFTLKIRSTKLEDSAMYFCASRSFVTGNQPQHFGDGTRLSIL.

The V gene is TRBV10-3, the J gene TRBJ1-1; a possible D gene is TRBD1 (5 bases). V was clipped by 4 bases and J by 1 base, with 10 bases between them. CDR1 ENHRY and CDR2 SYGVKD come from the germline V gene. CDR3 length: 14 residues. Here the CDR3 DNA reads TGTGCCATCAGTGGAAAAACAGGGAACACTGAAGCTTTCTTT. It translates to CAISGKTGNTEAFF.

This sequence joins TRBV6-2 or TRBV6-3 and TRBJ2-7; tentatively, D is TRBD2 (6 bases). This CDR3 region has 15 residues. CDR1 is MNHEY and CDR2 is SVGEGT in the germline V gene. V lost 2 bases, J lost 4 bases, and 15 bases lay in between. The CDR3 loop reads CASSYGGVLVYEQYF. CDR3 coding DNA: TGTGCCAGCAGTTACGGCGGGGTCTTGGTTTACGAGCAGTACTTC.